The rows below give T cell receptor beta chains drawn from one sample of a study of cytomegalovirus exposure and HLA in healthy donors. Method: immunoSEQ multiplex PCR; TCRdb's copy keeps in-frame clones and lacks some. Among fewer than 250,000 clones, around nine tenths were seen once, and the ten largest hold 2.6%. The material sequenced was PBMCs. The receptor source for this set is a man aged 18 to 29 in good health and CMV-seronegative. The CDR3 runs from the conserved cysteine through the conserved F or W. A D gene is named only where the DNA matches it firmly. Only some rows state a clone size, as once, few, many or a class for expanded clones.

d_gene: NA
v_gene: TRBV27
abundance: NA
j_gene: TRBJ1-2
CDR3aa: CASSLWEGSDGYTF
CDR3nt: TGTGCCAGCAGTTTATGGGAGGGTTCGGATGGCTACACCTTC

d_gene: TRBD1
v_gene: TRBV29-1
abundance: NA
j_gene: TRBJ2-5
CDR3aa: CSVFFLDRGVFETQYF
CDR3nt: TGCAGCGTTTTCTTCCTGGACAGGGGGGTTTTTGAGACCCAGTACTTC

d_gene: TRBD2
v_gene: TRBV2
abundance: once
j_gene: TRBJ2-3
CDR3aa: CASSETSGGLFTQYF
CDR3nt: TGTGCCAGCAGTGAAACTAGCGGGGGTCTCTTTACGCAGTATTTT

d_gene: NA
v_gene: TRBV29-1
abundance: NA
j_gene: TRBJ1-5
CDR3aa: CSVSGFESNQPQHF
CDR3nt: TGCAGCGTTTCAGGGTTTGAGAGCAATCAGCCCCAGCATTTT

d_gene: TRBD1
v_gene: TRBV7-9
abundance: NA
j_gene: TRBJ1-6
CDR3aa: CASSPPGTGASPLHF
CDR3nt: TGTGCCAGCAGCCCCCCCGGGACAGGGGCATCACCCCTCCACTTT

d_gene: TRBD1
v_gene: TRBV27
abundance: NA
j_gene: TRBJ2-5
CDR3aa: CASSPGTGEETQYF
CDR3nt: TGTGCCAGCAGTCCCGGAACAGGGGAAGAGACCCAGTACTTC

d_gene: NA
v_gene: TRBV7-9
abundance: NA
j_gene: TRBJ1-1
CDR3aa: CASRERGEAFF
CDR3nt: TGTGCCAGCAGGGAGCGGGGCGAAGCTTTCTTT

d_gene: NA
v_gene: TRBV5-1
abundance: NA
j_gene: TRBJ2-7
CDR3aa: CASSPLGSGDYEQYF
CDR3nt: TGCGCCAGCAGCCCCTTGGGGAGCGGAGACTACGAGCAGTACTTC

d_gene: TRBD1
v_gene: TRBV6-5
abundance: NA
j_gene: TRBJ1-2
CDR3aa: CASSQKQGAGYGYTF
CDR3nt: TGTGCCAGCAGTCAAAAACAGGGGGCTGGATATGGCTACACCTTC

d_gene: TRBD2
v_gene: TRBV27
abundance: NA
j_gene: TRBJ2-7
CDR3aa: CASSLRTSGTEQYF
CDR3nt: TGTGCCAGCAGTTTACGGACTAGCGGGACCGAGCAGTACTTC

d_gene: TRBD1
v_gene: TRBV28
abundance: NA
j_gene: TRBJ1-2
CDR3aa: CASRRDRGYGYTF
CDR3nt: TGTGCCAGCAGAAGGGACAGGGGATATGGCTACACCTTC

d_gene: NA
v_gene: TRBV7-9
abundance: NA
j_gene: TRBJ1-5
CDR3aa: CASKPLTGSVNQPQHF
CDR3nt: TGTGCCAGCAAACCCCTGACGGGGTCCGTTAATCAGCCCCAGCATTTT

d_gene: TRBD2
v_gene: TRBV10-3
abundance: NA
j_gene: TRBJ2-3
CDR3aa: CAISESQREDATDTQYF
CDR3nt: TGTGCCATCAGTGAGTCCCAGCGGGAGGACGCCACAGATACGCAGTATTTT

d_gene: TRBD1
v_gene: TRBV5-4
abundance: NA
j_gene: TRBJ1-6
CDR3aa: CASSLTGTGMGSPLHF
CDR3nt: TGTGCCAGCAGCCTTACCGGGACAGGGATGGGTTCACCCCTCCACTTT

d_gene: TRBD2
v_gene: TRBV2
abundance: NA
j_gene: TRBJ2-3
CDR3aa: CASLAGGLDTQYF
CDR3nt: TGTGCCAGCCTAGCGGGGGGTTTGGATACGCAGTATTTT

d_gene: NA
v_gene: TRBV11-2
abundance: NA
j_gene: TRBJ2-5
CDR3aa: CASSFSNYGGPGKTQYF
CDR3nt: TGTGCCAGCAGCTTTTCAAACTACGGGGGGCCGGGGAAGACCCAGTACTTC

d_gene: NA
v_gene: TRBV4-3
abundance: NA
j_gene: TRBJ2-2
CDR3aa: CASSLLASNTGELFF
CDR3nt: TGCGCCAGCAGCTTACTAGCCTCGAACACCGGGGAGCTGTTTTTT

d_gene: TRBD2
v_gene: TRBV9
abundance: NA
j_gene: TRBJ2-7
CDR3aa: CASSVVESGNSYEQYF
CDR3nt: TGTGCCAGCAGCGTAGTAGAGAGCGGGAACTCCTACGAGCAGTACTTC

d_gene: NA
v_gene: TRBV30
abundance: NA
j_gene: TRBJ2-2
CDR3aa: CAWKTWTATGELFF
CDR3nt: TGTGCCTGGAAAACGTGGACTGCGACCGGGGAGCTGTTTTTT

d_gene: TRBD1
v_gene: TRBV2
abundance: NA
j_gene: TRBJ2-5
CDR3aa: CASSGYTGGETQYF
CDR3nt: TGTGCCAGCAGTGGGTACACAGGGGGGGAGACCCAGTACTTC

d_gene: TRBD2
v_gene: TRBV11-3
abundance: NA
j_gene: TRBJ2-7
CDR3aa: CASVLAGEAPPRLYEQYF
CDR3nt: TGTGCCAGCGTACTAGCGGGGGAGGCACCCCCCCGCCTATACGAGCAGTACTTC

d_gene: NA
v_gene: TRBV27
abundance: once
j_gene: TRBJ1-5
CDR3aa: CASSLGGFQPQHF
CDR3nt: TGTGCCAGCAGTTTAGGAGGGTTTCAGCCCCAGCATTTT

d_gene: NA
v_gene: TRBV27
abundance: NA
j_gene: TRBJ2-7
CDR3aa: CASSLSSRGRYEQYF
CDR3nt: TGTGCCAGCAGTTTATCATCGAGAGGCCGGTACGAGCAGTACTTC

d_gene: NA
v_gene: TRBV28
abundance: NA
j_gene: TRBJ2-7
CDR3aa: CASRPPGYYEQYF
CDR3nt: TGTGCCAGCAGACCACCGGGGTACTACGAGCAGTACTTC

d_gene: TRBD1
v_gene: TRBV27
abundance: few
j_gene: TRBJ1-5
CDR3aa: CVQTGAQPQHF
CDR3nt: TGTGTCCAGACAGGGGCTCAGCCCCAGCATTTT

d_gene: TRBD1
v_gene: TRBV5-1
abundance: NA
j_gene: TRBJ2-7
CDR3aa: CASSGTGISYEQYF
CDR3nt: TGCGCCAGCAGCGGGACAGGGATTTCCTACGAGCAGTACTTC

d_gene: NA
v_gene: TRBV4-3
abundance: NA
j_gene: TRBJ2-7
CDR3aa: CASSQASRGETYEQYF
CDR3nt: TGCGCCAGCAGCCAAGCTTCTCGAGGAGAAACCTACGAGCAGTACTTC

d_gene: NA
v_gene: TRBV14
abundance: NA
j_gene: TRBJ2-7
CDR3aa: CASSQAAGLTYEQYF
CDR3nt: TGTGCCAGCAGCCAAGCAGCGGGCCTCACCTACGAGCAGTACTTC

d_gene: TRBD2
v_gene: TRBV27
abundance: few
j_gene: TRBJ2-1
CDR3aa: CASSSGTSGYNEQFF
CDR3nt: TGTGCCAGCAGTTCCGGGACTAGCGGTTACAATGAGCAGTTCTTC

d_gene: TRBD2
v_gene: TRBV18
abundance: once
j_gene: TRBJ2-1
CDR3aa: CASSPGLAGVGNEQFF
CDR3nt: TGTGCCAGCTCACCGGGACTAGCGGGAGTCGGGAATGAGCAGTTCTTC

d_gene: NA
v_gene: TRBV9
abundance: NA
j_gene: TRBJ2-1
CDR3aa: CASSRMSGEKNEQFF
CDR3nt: TGTGCCAGCAGCAGGATGTCAGGGGAAAAGAATGAGCAGTTCTTC

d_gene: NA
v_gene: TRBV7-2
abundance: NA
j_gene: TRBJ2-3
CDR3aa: CASKSSASTDTQYF
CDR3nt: TGTGCCAGCAAGTCTAGCGCGAGCACAGATACGCAGTATTTT

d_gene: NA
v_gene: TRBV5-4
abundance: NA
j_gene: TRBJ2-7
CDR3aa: CASSGTPTYEQYF
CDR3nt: TGTGCCAGCAGCGGGACACCGACCTACGAGCAGTACTTC

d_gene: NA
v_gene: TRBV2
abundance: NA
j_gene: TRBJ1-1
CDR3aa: CASSEETGTEAFF
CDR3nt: TGTGCCAGCAGTGAAGAGACGGGTACTGAAGCTTTCTTT

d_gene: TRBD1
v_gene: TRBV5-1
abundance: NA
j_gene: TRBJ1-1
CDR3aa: CASSLTGTGIEAFF
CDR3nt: TGCGCCAGCAGCTTGACCGGGACAGGCATAGAAGCTTTCTTT

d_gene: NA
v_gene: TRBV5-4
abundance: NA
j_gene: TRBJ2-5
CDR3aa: CASSKGDTEETQYF
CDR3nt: TGTGCCAGCAGCAAGGGGGACACCGAAGAGACCCAGTACTTC

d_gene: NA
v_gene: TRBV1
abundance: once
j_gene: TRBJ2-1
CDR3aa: CTSSQPRLAGEYNEQFF
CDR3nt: TGCACCAGCAGCCAACCTCGGCTAGCGGGAGAATACAATGAGCAGTTCTTC

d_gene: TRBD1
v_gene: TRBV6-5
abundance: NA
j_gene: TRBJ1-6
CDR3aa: CASRPRTGVGSPLHF
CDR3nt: TGTGCCAGCAGACCCCGGACAGGGGTGGGTTCACCCCTCCACTTT

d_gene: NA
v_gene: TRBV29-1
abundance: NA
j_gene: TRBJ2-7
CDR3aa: CSVRTDSYEQYF
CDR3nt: TGCAGCGTCAGGACTGATTCCTACGAGCAGTACTTC

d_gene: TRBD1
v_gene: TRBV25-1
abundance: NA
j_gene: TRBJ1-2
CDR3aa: CASSPDRGYGYTF
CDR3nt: TGTGCCAGCAGCCCCGACAGGGGCTATGGCTACACCTTC

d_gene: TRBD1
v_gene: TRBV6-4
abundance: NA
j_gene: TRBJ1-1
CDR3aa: CASSPTPRDRGYTEAFF
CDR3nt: TGTGCCAGCAGCCCAACTCCCCGGGACAGGGGGTACACTGAAGCTTTCTTT